The TCR beta chain under discussion was sequenced for a study of control samples from healthy donors and cancer patients. Clones were read by immunoSEQ multiplex PCR, and TCRdb kept only the in-frame ones, dropping some. Among fewer than 200,000 clones listed, almost 90% were seen once. This clone was found once. The clonotype originates from a woman aged 45-65 years in good health. The source material was blood.

CDR3 sequence: CASSQSGGRRNQPQHF. Here the CDR3 DNA reads TGCGCCAGCAGTCAATCTGGGGGAAGGCGCAATCAGCCCCAGCATTTT. The chain employs TRBV23-1 and TRBJ1-5, with a tentative D call TRBD1 (5 bases). TRBV23-1 is an ORF for which the function is uncertain. The CDR3 sequence is 16 residues long. The V gene lost 0 bases and the J gene lost 2 bases, with 11 bases spanning the gap.